This TCR beta chain was profiled in a study of T and B cells in COVID-19 patients. Turning to the study itself: COVID-19 patients gave peripheral blood either during active infection or after recovery. Study outcomes and limitations: At recovery TRB diversity and richness exceeded healthy donors, after highly clonal active COVID-19 repertoires.

TRB was amplified from about 260-540 ng of blood genomic DNA. TRB rearrangements were amplified by multiplex PCR with BIOMED2 TRB-A/B primers. One entry per CDR3 protein results from TCRdb running MiXCR on the multiplex PCR reads. This sample yields about 5,000 distinct CDR3 sequences, of which roughly 27% are seen a single time; approximately 12% belongs to the top ten. This clonotype was detected a few times. Its antigen is undetermined. Germline assignment: CDR1 SGHTA and CDR2 FQGNSA. The CDR3 is made up of 14 amino acids. V was trimmed by 3 bases and J by 4 bases, leaving 12 bases between them. This clonotype originated in a human donor with active COVID-19. The chain links TRBV7-2 to TRBJ1-1, with D possibly matching TRBD1 (6 bases). Sequenced sample: blood. The CDR3 DNA reads TGTGCCAGCAGCTTTCGGGGGCTTTTCACTGAAGCTTTCTTT. Its translation is CASSFRGLFTEAFF.